One sample yielded the 27 T cell receptor beta chains listed below, sequenced in a study of T-cell memory formation after mild COVID-19. TCRdb re-derived calls from the 5' RACE reads in MiXCR, one entry per CDR3 protein. The table has about 40,000 distinct CDR3 sequences, over 10% seen once. Sequencing was performed on PBMCs or a T cell subset sorted from them (not recorded which). Every receptor here comes from a young man who had mild COVID-19 (a few samples of this study predate the infection). Cell type and time point are not known.

In its sample, this clonotype was seen many times. The J gene is TRBJ2-1, the V gene TRBV12-3 or TRBV12-4; tentative D call: TRBD1 (5 bases). The CDR3 runs 13 residues. The germline V and J ends were trimmed by 3 bases and 6 bases, with 9 bases remaining between them. The CDR3 DNA reads TGTGCCAGCAGTTTGGGGCGCCTCAATGAGCAGTTCTTC. Translation: CASSLGRLNEQFF.

This clonotype was counted many times. The V and J genes are TRBV10-3 and TRBJ2-5, with D possibly being TRBD1 (5 bases). The CDR3 sequence is 13 residues long. Germline-derived CDR1 and CDR2 are ENHRY and SYGVKD. Deletions cut 0 bases from V and 5 bases from J, with 7 bases between. The CDR3 region has the DNA TGTGCCATCAGTGAGTCAGGGGTTGAGACCCAGTACTTC. It yields the protein CAISESGVETQYF.

The table lists this clonotype with many counts. This rearrangement joins TRBV5-6 to TRBJ2-3; TRBD2 matches at 13 bases. The germline CDR1 and CDR2 sequences are SGHDT and YYEEEE. V shed 7 bases, J shed 4 bases, and the junction held 6 bases outside the gene matches. The CDR3 covers 15 residues. The CDR3 sequence: CASSRLAGGADTQYF. The CDR3 DNA follows: TGTGCCAGCTCTAGACTAGCGGGGGGCGCAGATACGCAGTATTTT.

This clonotype was picked up a small number of times. The V and J genes are TRBV7-6 and TRBJ1-1; tentative D call: TRBD1 (5 bases). Germline CDR1 reads SGHVS; CDR2 reads FNYEAQ. The CDR3 is made up of 13 amino acids. V gave up 3 bases and J gave up 2 bases, with 7 bases separating them. The CDR3 sequence is CASSFQGNTEAFF. In DNA form, the CDR3 reads TGTGCCAGCAGCTTCCAGGGAAACACTGAAGCTTTCTTT.

In this sample, this clonotype turned up many times. The V gene is TRBV5-1, the J gene TRBJ2-1, with a weak D call TRBD1 (6 bases). V lost 0 bases and J lost 5, with 6 bases in between. Germline lookup yields CDR1 SGHRS and CDR2 YFSETQ. This CDR3 spans 13 amino acids. Here the CDR3 DNA reads TGCGCCAGCAGCTTGGACAGGGACAATGAGCAGTTCTTC. Translating gives CASSLDRDNEQFF.

The rearrangement links TRBV5-1 to TRBJ2-5, with 7 bases fitting TRBD2. This CDR3 is built from 14 residues. J was trimmed by 2 bases and V by 3 bases; bases with no gene match: 4. Germline V gene lookup returns CDR1 SGHRS and CDR2 YFSETQ. The CDR3 here is CASSSGGTQETQYF. DNA of the CDR3: TGCGCCAGCAGCTCGGGAGGAACGCAAGAGACCCAGTACTTC.

The chain links TRBV10-3 to TRBJ2-2; D gene uncertain. This CDR3 is 15 amino acids long. CDR1 and CDR2 from the germline V gene are ENHRY and SYGVKD. Trimming cost V 6 bases and J 0 bases, with 11 bases left between them. The CDR3: CAIRDHNTNTGELFF. In nucleotides, the CDR3 is TGTGCCATCAGGGACCATAACACGAACACCGGGGAGCTGTTTTTT.

This clonotype was counted many times. The rearrangement joins TRBV20-1 to TRBJ1-6; perhaps TRBD1 as D (5 bases). The CDR3 has 12 residues. Germline V gene lookup returns CDR1 DFQATT and CDR2 SNEGSKA (reference sequence). V was pared by 4 bases and J by 5 bases, with 6 bases between. CDR3 nucleotides: TGCAGTGCTAAGGGGAATAATTCACCCCTCCACTTT. This gives the protein CSAKGNNSPLHF.

Worth noting for this clonotype: The junction departs from the called germline gene at one end, perhaps through a read error. The rearrangement uses TRBV5-1 and TRBJ2-7; D call uncertain. Germline CDR1 reads SGHRS; CDR2 reads YFSETQ. CDR3 length: 14 amino acids. CDR3 sequence (DNA): TGCTCCAGCAGCTTGGCCGTGGGGATTTACGAGCAGTACTTC. Translation gives CSSSLAVGIYEQYF.

This clonotype was counted at least ten times. The chain carries TRBV4-1 and TRBJ2-1; 14 bases match TRBD2. The trim removed 4 bases at V and 3 bases at J, leaving 2 bases unmatched. This CDR3 is built from 16 residues. CDR1 and CDR2 from the germline V gene are MGHRA and YSYEKL. CDR3 DNA: TGCGCCAGCAGCCCCGGGACTAGCGGGGGCTACAATGAGCAGTTCTTC. This sequence encodes CASSPGTSGGYNEQFF.

This clonotype was recorded many times. The chain has TRBV11-2 and TRBJ2-3; the D is unclear. V lost 3 bases, J lost 6 bases, and 7 bases lay in between. The CDR3 sequence is 12 residues long. Germline CDR1 reads SGHAT; CDR2 reads FQNNGV. The CDR3: CASSFSRDTQYF. In DNA form, the CDR3 reads TGTGCCAGCAGCTTTTCCCGCGATACGCAGTATTTT.

In DNA form, the CDR3 reads TGTGCCACCCAGGGGTGGACTCAAAACACCGGGGAGCTGTTTTTT. It is translated as CATQGWTQNTGELFF. The chain carries TRBV19 and TRBJ2-2; D might be TRBD1 (6 bases). Germline-derived CDR1 and CDR2 are LNHDA and SQIVND (reference sequence). The V and J ends lost 10 bases and 2 bases respectively, with 17 bases between them. This CDR3 has 15 residues.

This clonotype was observed at least ten times. The rearrangement links TRBV4-1 to TRBJ2-3, with D possibly being TRBD2 (5 bases). The CDR3 runs to 12 residues. CDR1 and CDR2 (germline): MGHRA, YSYEKL. The V and J ends lost 5 bases and 4 bases respectively, with 7 bases between them. The CDR3 nucleotides read TGCGCCAGCAGCGGGAGTCCAGATACGCAGTATTTT. It encodes CASSGSPDTQYF.

At least ten counts were recorded for this clonotype. The gene calls are TRBV4-1 and TRBJ1-1; maybe TRBD1 (5 bases). V shed 1 base and J shed 5 bases, with 23 bases lying between them. The CDR3 length is 18 residues. Germline V gene data show CDR1 as MGHRA and CDR2 as YSYEKL. The CDR3 nucleotides read TGCGCCAGCAGCCAAGTCGGTGGCCCGGGAGGGGTAGGGACTGAAGCTTTCTTT. Amino acid sequence: CASSQVGGPGGVGTEAFF.

This clonotype was counted ten times or more. V is TRBV7-2 and J is TRBJ1-1, with D hard to call. CDR1 and CDR2 from the germline V gene are SGHTA and FQGNSA. V was clipped by 0 bases and J by 5 bases, with 10 bases between them. The CDR3 has 14 amino acids. In DNA, the CDR3 is TGTGCCAGCAGCTTAGCGGCGGGTAGGACTGAAGCTTTCTTT. Its protein is CASSLAAGRTEAFF.

This clonotype came up a few times. This sequence joins TRBV5-3 and TRBJ2-4; 8 bases are shared with TRBD2. TRBV5-3 is an open reading frame whose function is uncertain. This CDR3 is built from 15 residues. The J segment lost 1 base and the V segment lost 2 bases, leaving 2 bases of the junction unmatched. DNA of the CDR3: TGTGCCAGAAGCTTATTAGCGGGGGCCAAAAACATTCAGTACTTC. Its protein is CARSLLAGAKNIQYF.

This clonotype was detected many times. This sequence joins TRBV24-1 and TRBJ2-5; no firm D call. V was clipped by 1 base and J by 4 bases, with 3 bases between them. The CDR3 extends over 12 amino acids. Germline V gene lookup returns CDR1 KGHDR and CDR2 SFDVKD. The CDR3 DNA is TGTGCCACCAGTGATTTTGGAGAGACCCAGTACTTC. It is translated as CATSDFGETQYF.

This clonotype was detected many times. The J gene is TRBJ2-2, the V gene TRBV5-1; tentative D call: TRBD1 (5 bases). The V and J ends lost 0 bases and 1 base respectively, with 16 bases between them. The CDR3 is 18 amino acids. The germline CDR1 and CDR2 sequences are SGHRS and YFSETQ. The CDR3 loop is CASSLESGRGWNTGELFF. In nucleotides, the CDR3 is TGCGCCAGCAGCTTGGAATCTGGTAGGGGCTGGAACACCGGGGAGCTGTTTTTT. Full variable domain (rest looked up from reference TRBV5-1 and TRBJ2-2): KAGVTQTPRYLIKTRGQQVTLSCSPISGHRSVSWYQQTPGQGLQFLFEYFSETQRNKGNFPGRFSGRQFSNSRSEMNVSTLELGDSALYLCASSLESGRGWNTGELFFGEGSRLTVL.

This clonotype was detected a few times. The chain has TRBV20-1 and TRBJ1-3; unclear D gene. Germline CDR1 is DFQATT and CDR2 is SNEGSKA (reference sequence). V was cut by 6 bases and J by 0 bases, with 12 bases left in between. CDR3 length: 14 amino acids. The CDR3 reads CSAYGLSSGNTIYF. CDR3 sequence (DNA): TGCAGTGCGTATGGATTAAGCTCTGGAAACACCATATATTTT.

This clonotype was seen many times. This chain joins TRBV5-1 and TRBJ2-3; D is undetermined. Germline assignment: CDR1 SGHRS and CDR2 YFSETQ. V was shortened by 3 bases and J by 2 bases, with 7 bases between the two germline ends. The CDR3 spans 13 residues. In nucleotides, the CDR3 is TGCGCCAGCAGCTCAAGAAACACAGATACGCAGTATTTT. Residues: CASSSRNTDTQYF. Full variable domain (missing parts from reference TRBV5-1 and TRBJ2-3): KAGVTQTPRYLIKTRGQQVTLSCSPISGHRSVSWYQQTPGQGLQFLFEYFSETQRNKGNFPGRFSGRQFSNSRSEMNVSTLELGDSALYLCASSSRNTDTQYFGPGTRLTVL.

This clonotype was observed a handful of times. The chain joins TRBV5-1 to TRBJ2-1, with D hard to call. This CDR3 has 12 residues. Trimming took off 6 bases at V and 2 bases at J, with 6 bases between the two ends. CDR1 is SGHRS, CDR2 YFSETQ, per germline. CDR3 loop: CASTGAYNEQFF. CDR3 nucleotides: TGCGCCAGCACCGGAGCCTACAATGAGCAGTTCTTC. The whole variable domain, filled in from reference TRBV5-1 and TRBJ2-1, reads KAGVTQTPRYLIKTRGQQVTLSCSPISGHRSVSWYQQTPGQGLQFLFEYFSETQRNKGNFPGRFSGRQFSNSRSEMNVSTLELGDSALYLCASTGAYNEQFFGPGTRLTVL.

This clonotype has a count of ten or more. This rearrangement joins TRBV18 to TRBJ2-5; 8 bases align to TRBD1. The CDR3 is 14 residues long. Germline V gives CDR1 KGHSH, CDR2 LQKENI. V lost 2 bases, J lost 5 bases, and 4 bases stayed unmatched. CDR3 region: CASSPMGQDETQYF. CDR3 nucleotides: TGTGCCAGCTCACCAATGGGACAGGACGAGACCCAGTACTTC.

This clonotype was counted many times. V is TRBV6-6 and J is TRBJ2-3, with 10 positions matching TRBD2. V was pared by 6 bases and J by 4 bases, with 4 bases of the junction left unmatched. This CDR3 contains 14 residues. Germline assignment: CDR1 MNHNY and CDR2 SVGAGI (reference sequence). The CDR3: CASSWTSGADTQYF. The CDR3 DNA is TGTGCCAGCAGCTGGACTAGCGGCGCAGATACGCAGTATTTT.

This clonotype came up many times. This chain joins TRBV5-1 and TRBJ2-1; tentatively, D is TRBD2 (6 bases). This CDR3 has 13 residues. The V gene lost 5 bases and the J gene lost 7 bases, with 13 bases spanning the gap. CDR1 and CDR2 (germline): SGHRS, YFSETQ. CDR3 coding DNA: TGCGCCAGCAGTCCCTACGGGGGAAATGAGCAGTTCTTC. Translation gives CASSPYGGNEQFF. The whole variable domain, remainder taken from reference TRBV5-1 and TRBJ2-1, is KAGVTQTPRYLIKTRGQQVTLSCSPISGHRSVSWYQQTPGQGLQFLFEYFSETQRNKGNFPGRFSGRQFSNSRSEMNVSTLELGDSALYLCASSPYGGNEQFFGPGTRLTVL.

This clonotype was counted at least ten times. The genes are TRBV7-3 and TRBJ2-1; 9 nucleotides agree with TRBD1. Germline loops: CDR1 SGHTA, CDR2 FQGTGA. CDR3 length: 16 residues. The junction had 15 bases not matched to a gene; V was cut back by 5 bases and J by 10 bases. Written as DNA, the CDR3 is TGTGCCAGCAGCAGAGGGCGGGGACAGGGTGACGGGGAGCAGTTCTTC. Amino acids: CASSRGRGQGDGEQFF.

This clonotype was found many times. The chain links TRBV6-2 or TRBV6-3 to TRBJ2-7; weak D call: TRBD1 (6 bases). Germline CDR1 MNHEY, CDR2 SVGEGT. The germline V and J ends were trimmed by 6 bases and 1 base, with 10 bases remaining between them. There are 13 residues in the CDR3. CDR3 protein: CASSPTGSYEQYF. The CDR3 nucleotides are TGTGCCAGCAGCCCGACAGGTTCCTACGAGCAGTACTTC.

At least ten counts were recorded for this clonotype. The rearrangement joins TRBV18 to TRBJ2-2, with unresolved D. The CDR3 extends over 11 amino acids. CDR1 KGHSH and CDR2 LQKENI come from the germline V gene. V gave up 5 bases and J gave up 6 bases, with 4 bases separating them. The CDR3 reads CASSVSGELFF. CDR3 sequence (DNA): TGTGCCAGCTCAGTTTCCGGGGAGCTGTTTTTT.